The 17 T cell receptor beta chains below come from one sample, sequenced in a study of cytomegalovirus exposure and HLA in healthy donors. 60 Vbeta and 13 Jbeta primers were used in PCR. Libraries were prepared by immunoSEQ multiplex PCR; TCRdb keeps only in-frame clonotypes and omits some of them. The sample has around 140,000 clones; roughly 80% are singletons. The sample was PBMCs. The receptor source for this set is a woman aged 50 to 65 in good health and CMV-seropositive.

This chain joins TRBV4-3 and TRBJ2-3; D call uncertain. Trimming cost V 0 bases and J 5 bases, with 12 bases left between them. The CDR3 consists of 15 residues. Germline V gives CDR1 LGHNA, CDR2 YSLEER. For the CDR3, the DNA is TGCGCCAGCAGCCAAGATGAGAGAACTCTAGATACGCAGTATTTT. This encodes CASSQDERTLDTQYF.

This chain joins TRBV6-1 and TRBJ1-4; 9 bases are shared with TRBD1. CDR1 and CDR2 from the germline V gene are MNHNS and SASEGT. This CDR3 has 13 amino acids. V lost 7 bases, J lost 5 bases, and 2 bases stayed unmatched. DNA for the CDR3: TGTGCCAGCAACGGACAGGGGAATGAAAAACTGTTTTTT. Its translation is CASNGQGNEKLFF.

This chain connects TRBV21-1 to TRBJ2-5; whether TRBD2, the table's D call, matches the DNA was not checked. TRBV21-1 has pseudogene status. The CDR3 loop spans 17 amino acids. This CDR3 is CASSNWGTSGTQETQYF. CDR3 coding DNA: TGTGCCAGCAGCAATTGGGGGACTAGCGGAACCCAAGAGACCCAGTACTTC.

The rearrangement joins TRBV7-2 to TRBJ1-1; no clear D. Germline CDR1 SGHTA, CDR2 FQGNSA. Trimming pared 0 bases from V and 5 bases from J, leaving 4 bases between. This CDR3 spans 12 amino acids. CDR3 DNA: TGTGCCAGCAGCTTAGCCGGGACTGAAGCTTTCTTT. Protein: CASSLAGTEAFF.

The V and J genes are TRBV30 and TRBJ1-1, with D perhaps matching TRBD1 (5 bases). The CDR3 spans 11 residues. V dropped 2 bases and J dropped 4 bases, with 5 bases sitting between them. In germline, CDR1 is GTSNPN, CDR2 SVGIG (reference sequence). As DNA, the CDR3 is TGTGCCTGGAGTAGGGGCACTGAAGCTTTCTTT. This encodes CAWSRGTEAFF.

This sequence joins TRBV14 and TRBJ2-7, with D unclear. Trimming shortened V by 1 base and J by 5 bases, and 12 bases separated the two germline ends. The germline V gene encodes CDR1 SGHDN and CDR2 FVKESK. The CDR3 is 14 residues long. Here the CDR3 reads CASSQAGSRNEQYF. CDR3 nucleotide sequence: TGTGCCAGCAGCCAAGCGGGTAGCCGCAACGAGCAGTACTTC. The full variable domain, in which reference TRBV14 and TRBJ2-7 provide the parts outside the CDR3, is EAGVTQFPSHSVIEKGQTVTLRCDPISGHDNLYWYRRVMGKEIKFLLHFVKESKQDESGMPNNRFLAERTGGTYSTLKVQPAELEDSGVYFCASSQAGSRNEQYFGPGTRLTVT.

The V call is TRBV28, the J call TRBJ2-7; TRBD1 might be the D (5 bases). The CDR3 consists of 12 residues. CDR1 MDHEN and CDR2 SYDVKM come from the germline V gene. Trimming pared 4 bases from V and 6 bases from J, leaving 10 bases between. The CDR3 DNA is TGTGCCAGCAGTTCTTACAGGATCGAGCAGTACTTC. Protein product: CASSSYRIEQYF.

Worth noting for this clone: Compared with germline, one end of the junction differs, possibly owing to a read error. Here the CDR3 DNA reads TGTGCCAGCAGTTCGACTAGCGGGACCTACAATGAGCAGCTCTTC. It yields the protein CASSSTSGTYNEQLF. The gene calls are TRBV28 and TRBJ2-1, with 11 positions matching TRBD2. Germline V gene lookup returns CDR1 MDHEN and CDR2 SYDVKM. There are 15 residues in the CDR3.

J is TRBJ2-4 and V is TRBV5-1; perhaps TRBD1 as D (5 bases). The CDR3 totals 14 residues. The germline gives CDR1 SGHRS, CDR2 YFSETQ. The V end was cut by 0 bases, the J end by 3 bases, with 7 bases between. The CDR3 region is CASSLEGFKNIQYF. The DNA of the CDR3 is TGCGCCAGCAGCTTGGAGGGGTTCAAAAACATTCAGTACTTC.

The CDR3 here is CASSPRNRASGNTIYF. CDR3 nucleotide sequence: TGTGCCAGCAGCCCCCGCAACAGGGCCTCTGGAAACACCATATATTTT. The chain joins TRBV7-8 to TRBJ1-3; the D gene is possibly TRBD1 (6 bases). The CDR3 contains 16 residues. V was cut by 5 bases and J by 0 bases, with 14 bases left in between. Per the germline V gene, CDR1 is SGHVS and CDR2 is FQNEAQ.

V and J are TRBV5-4 and TRBJ2-1; D is possibly TRBD2 (5 bases). The germline V gene has CDR1 SGHNT and CDR2 YYREEE (reference sequence). The CDR3 has 14 amino acids. V lost 4 bases and J 2 bases, leaving 10 bases between the germline ends. The CDR3 nucleotides are TGTGCCAGCAGCCCGGACTCAACCTACAATGAGCAGTTCTTC. Protein sequence: CASSPDSTYNEQFF.

V usage is TRBV6-5 and J usage is TRBJ1-6, with D possibly being TRBD1 (5 bases). This CDR3 has 13 residues. CDR1 is MNHEY and CDR2 is SVGAGI in the germline V gene. CDR3 in DNA: TGTGCGACCTCCATCGACAGAGGTTCACCCCTCCACTTT. It encodes CATSIDRGSPLHF.

The V call is TRBV28, the J call TRBJ2-4, with TRBD1 identical over 9 bases. Germline values: CDR1 MDHEN, CDR2 SYDVKM. V shed 9 bases, J shed 0 bases, and the junction held 12 bases outside the gene matches. The CDR3 has 17 residues. The CDR3 region is CASMDRGMLVAKNIQYF. The CDR3 nucleotides read TGTGCCAGTATGGACAGGGGAATGCTAGTAGCCAAAAACATTCAGTACTTC.

This chain joins TRBV6-6 and TRBJ2-1; TRBD2 matches at 7 bases. J lost 2 bases, V lost 5 bases, and 6 bases had no gene match. This CDR3 region has 15 residues. The germline V gene encodes CDR1 MNHNY and CDR2 SVGAGI (reference sequence). Here the CDR3 DNA reads TGTGCCAGCAGTCTAGCGGAGATGACCTACAATGAGCAGTTCTTC. Encoded protein: CASSLAEMTYNEQFF.

The genes are TRBV7-2 and TRBJ1-2; D ambiguous. The CDR3 has 14 amino acids. The germline V gene encodes CDR1 SGHTA and CDR2 FQGNSA. V lost 0 bases and J lost 3, with 8 bases in between. DNA for the CDR3: TGTGCCAGCAGCTTAGCGCTGGGAGACTATGGCTACACCTTC. As protein: CASSLALGDYGYTF.

The genes are TRBV6-5 and TRBJ2-3; D unresolved. V lost 0 bases and J lost 2, with 9 bases in between. The CDR3 totals 15 residues. Germline values: CDR1 MNHEY, CDR2 SVGAGI. The CDR3 nucleotides read TGTGCCAGCAGTTACTCGCGGTCCTCCACAGATACGCAGTATTTT. Protein product: CASSYSRSSTDTQYF.

This chain connects TRBV6-5 to TRBJ1-4; 8 bases are shared with TRBD1. Germline V gene sequence: CDR1 MNHEY, CDR2 SVGAGI. V trimming: 6 bases; J trimming: 4 bases; junction bases outside the gene matches: 4. CDR3 length: 14 amino acids. The CDR3: CASSRTGNNEKLFF. CDR3 DNA sequence: TGTGCCAGCAGCAGGACAGGGAATAATGAAAAACTGTTTTTT.